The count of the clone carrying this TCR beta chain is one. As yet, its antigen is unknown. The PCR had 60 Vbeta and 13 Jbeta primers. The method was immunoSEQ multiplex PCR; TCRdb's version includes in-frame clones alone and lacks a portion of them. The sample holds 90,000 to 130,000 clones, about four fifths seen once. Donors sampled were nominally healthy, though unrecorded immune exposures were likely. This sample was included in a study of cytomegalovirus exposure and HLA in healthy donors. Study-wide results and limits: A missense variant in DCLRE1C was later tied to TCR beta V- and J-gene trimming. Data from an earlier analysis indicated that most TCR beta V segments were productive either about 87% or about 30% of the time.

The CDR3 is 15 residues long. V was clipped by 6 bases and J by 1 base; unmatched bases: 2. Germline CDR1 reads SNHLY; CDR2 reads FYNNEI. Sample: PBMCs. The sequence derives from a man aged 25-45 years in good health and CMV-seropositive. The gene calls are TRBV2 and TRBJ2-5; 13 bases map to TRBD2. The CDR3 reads CASRRLAGGQETQYF. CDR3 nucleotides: TGTGCCAGCAGGAGACTAGCGGGGGGCCAAGAGACCCAGTACTTC.